These T cell receptor beta chains were read from a single sample in a study of cytomegalovirus exposure and HLA in healthy donors. Here immunoSEQ multiplex PCR was the method, and the copy in TCRdb shows in-frame clones only, minus some. This table has 90,000 to 120,000 clones, about three quarters appearing once. Sequences were obtained from PBMCs. The receptors stem from a man aged 30 to 45 in good health and CMV-seronegative. Each CDR3 is given with its conserved first and last residue. The D gene is left open where the match is weak. Size tells how often a clone was seen (once, few, many) or the class of an expanded clone, and some rows leave it out.

D: TRBD2; J: TRBJ2-2; V: TRBV7-7; size: -; DNA: TGTGCCAGCAGCCGGGACGCTACTAGCGGGGGGAAAACCGGGGAGCTGTTTTTT; CDR3: CASSRDATSGGKTGELFF
D: TRBD2; J: TRBJ2-3; V: TRBV12-5; size: -; DNA: TGTGCTAGTGGTTTGGACCTAGCGGTTCCAGAGCCGCAGTATTTT; CDR3: CASGLDLAVPEPQYF
D: -; J: TRBJ1-5; V: TRBV5-6; size: few; DNA: TGTGCCAGCAGCTTGGCAGGGGATAGCAATCAGCCCCAGCATTTT; CDR3: CASSLAGDSNQPQHF
D: -; J: TRBJ1-1; V: TRBV28; size: -; DNA: TGTGCCAGCAGTTTCCGTCCGGACATCCCTCGGACTGAAGCTTTCTTT; CDR3: CASSFRPDIPRTEAFF
D: TRBD2; J: TRBJ2-5; V: TRBV4-1; size: -; DNA: TGCGCCAGCAGCCAAGAAGGGGCTAGCGGACCCCAAGAGACCCAGTACTTC; CDR3: CASSQEGASGPQETQYF
D: -; J: TRBJ1-5; V: TRBV27; size: -; DNA: TGTGCCAGCAGTTCGAATGGTTGGGGAGGGGATAAGCCCCAGCATTTT; CDR3: CASSSNGWGGDKPQHF
D: TRBD2; J: TRBJ2-1; V: TRBV7-8; size: -; DNA: TGTGCCAGCAGCTTAGATTTGCGGGAGCCTGGAAATGAGCAGTTCTTC; CDR3: CASSLDLREPGNEQFF
D: TRBD1; J: TRBJ1-6; V: TRBV5-4; size: -; DNA: TGTGCCAGCAGCTTGGCCAGGGGGAATTCACCCCTCCACTTT; CDR3: CASSLARGNSPLHF
D: TRBD1; J: TRBJ2-7; V: TRBV27; size: -; DNA: TGTGCCAGCAGTTCCTCCGGGACAGGGACCTACGAGCAGTACTTC; CDR3: CASSSSGTGTYEQYF
D: TRBD1; J: TRBJ1-4; V: TRBV13; size: -; DNA: TGTGCCAGCAGCCGCAGACAGGGGGGCGGTGAAAAACTGTTTTTT; CDR3: CASSRRQGGGEKLFF
D: TRBD1; J: TRBJ1-3; V: TRBV5-5; size: -; DNA: TGTGCCAGCAGCTTGACCGGGACAGACCGAAACACCATATATTTT; CDR3: CASSLTGTDRNTIYF
D: -; J: TRBJ1-2; V: TRBV9; size: -; DNA: TGTGCCAGCAGCGTTAGTAGCGTGCCACCAAACTATGGCTACACCTTC; CDR3: CASSVSSVPPNYGYTF
D: -; J: TRBJ1-2; V: TRBV30; size: few; DNA: TGTGCCTGGAGTGTCGCGGGGTCCTATGGCTACACCTTC; CDR3: CAWSVAGSYGYTF
D: -; J: TRBJ1-2; V: TRBV9; size: -; DNA: TGTGCCAGCAGCGTAGATGGCAGGGGCGCTGGCTACACCTTC; CDR3: CASSVDGRGAGYTF
D: -; J: TRBJ1-2; V: TRBV6-5; size: -; DNA: TGTGCCAGCAGTTACTCGACGGGGGGCGCGGGCTACACCTTC; CDR3: CASSYSTGGAGYTF
D: TRBD1; J: TRBJ2-7; V: TRBV25-1; size: few; DNA: TGTGCCAGCAGTCCCGACAGGGGCTGCGAGCAGTACTTC; CDR3: CASSPDRGCEQYF
D: -; J: TRBJ2-7; V: TRBV13; size: -; DNA: TGTGCCAGCAGCTTAGTACTCGGGTACTCCTACGAGCAGTACTTC; CDR3: CASSLVLGYSYEQYF
D: -; J: TRBJ2-7; V: TRBV6-5; size: -; DNA: TGTGCCAGCTCTCCGCGGGATACTTACGACGAGCAGTACTTC; CDR3: CASSPRDTYDEQYF
D: -; J: TRBJ2-1; V: TRBV28; size: -; DNA: TGTGCCAGCAGTAGCATCCGGATTGGACAGGACTACTACAATGAGCAGTTCTTC; CDR3: CASSSIRIGQDYYNEQFF
D: -; J: TRBJ1-1; V: TRBV29-1; size: -; DNA: TGCAGCGTTGGTCACAGGGTTGGTGAAGCTTTCTTT; CDR3: CSVGHRVGEAFF
D: TRBD2; J: TRBJ2-5; V: TRBV27; size: -; DNA: TGTGCCAGCACCCAACCGGGACTAAGAGGTCAAGAGACCCAGTACTTC; CDR3: CASTQPGLRGQETQYF
D: TRBD1; J: TRBJ2-1; V: TRBV19; size: -; DNA: TGTGCCAGTAGTATGGGACAGGGCAATGAGCAGTTCTTC; CDR3: CASSMGQGNEQFF
D: TRBD1; J: TRBJ2-3; V: TRBV7-9; size: -; DNA: TGTGCCAGCAGCGCCGATACAGGACAGGGGGTAAATACGCAGTATTTT; CDR3: CASSADTGQGVNTQYF
D: TRBD1; J: TRBJ2-1; V: TRBV10-3; size: -; DNA: TGTGCCATCAGCCGACAGGGGGCTATCAATGAGCAGTTCTTC; CDR3: CAISRQGAINEQFF
D: TRBD1; J: TRBJ2-3; V: TRBV7-2; size: -; DNA: TGTGCCAGCAGCTTAAGGGCCGGGACAGGGCGTACAGATACGCAGTATTTT; CDR3: CASSLRAGTGRTDTQYF
D: -; J: TRBJ1-1; V: TRBV19; size: -; DNA: TGTGCCAGTCAACCGACCGACAGGTATGAAGCTTTCTTT; CDR3: CASQPTDRYEAFF
D: TRBD1; J: TRBJ1-6; V: TRBV2; size: -; DNA: TGTGCCAGCAGTGAAAGGGGACAGGGGGTTTCACCCCTCCACTTT; CDR3: CASSERGQGVSPLHF
D: TRBD1; J: TRBJ2-3; V: TRBV15; size: few; DNA: TGTGCCACCAGCAGAGTAATGGGGACAGGGGGCACAGATACGCAGTATTTT; CDR3: CATSRVMGTGGTDTQYF
D: -; J: TRBJ2-1; V: TRBV30; size: once; DNA: TGTGCCTGGAGCGAGAACGCGGGAAGCCAGTTCTTC; CDR3: CAWSENAGSQFF
D: TRBD1; J: TRBJ1-2; V: TRBV30; size: -; DNA: TGTGCCTGGAGTCCATCCCCCCGGACAGGGATATGGGGAAATGGCTACACCTTC; CDR3: CAWSPSPRTGIWGNGYTF
D: TRBD1; J: TRBJ1-2; V: TRBV2; size: -; DNA: TGTGCCAGCAGTGCCGACAGGGGCGTGCATGGCTACACCTTC; CDR3: CASSADRGVHGYTF
D: -; J: TRBJ2-7; V: TRBV4-2; size: once; DNA: TGTGCCAGCAGCCTTGAAACCGGGACACTCAACTACGAGCAGTACTTC; CDR3: CASSLETGTLNYEQYF
D: -; J: TRBJ2-7; V: TRBV7-8; size: few; DNA: TGTGCCAGCAGCTTACGGACAACAACCTACGAGCAGTACTTC; CDR3: CASSLRTTTYEQYF
D: TRBD1; J: TRBJ1-4; V: TRBV5-5; size: -; DNA: TGTGCCAGCAGCTTGCGGGGGACAGAGGATGAAAAACTGTTTTTT; CDR3: CASSLRGTEDEKLFF
D: TRBD1; J: TRBJ2-7; V: TRBV6-5; size: -; DNA: TGTGCCAGCAGTTACGGACAGGGGTCCTACGAGCAGTACTTC; CDR3: CASSYGQGSYEQYF
D: -; J: TRBJ2-6; V: TRBV7-2; size: -; DNA: TGTGCCAGCAGCTTGGGGGGAGGGGCCAACGTCCTGACTTTC; CDR3: CASSLGGGANVLTF
D: TRBD1; J: TRBJ2-2; V: TRBV7-8; size: -; DNA: TGTGCCAGCTGGGTGGGACAGACGAACACCGGGGAGCTGTTTTTT; CDR3: CASWVGQTNTGELFF
D: -; J: TRBJ1-1; V: TRBV2; size: -; DNA: TGTGCCAGCAGTGATCCTGACACTGAAGCTTTCTTT; CDR3: CASSDPDTEAFF
D: TRBD2; J: TRBJ2-7; V: TRBV5-1; size: -; DNA: TGCGCCAGCAGCTTGGGAGACAGGGCCAGACTAGCGGGATCCCGCGAGCAGTACTTC; CDR3: CASSLGDRARLAGSREQYF
D: TRBD2; J: TRBJ2-1; V: TRBV28; size: -; DNA: TGTGCCAGCAAAACGACTAGCGGGAGATTCTCGCATGAGCAGTTCTTC; CDR3: CASKTTSGRFSHEQFF
D: TRBD2; J: TRBJ2-5; V: TRBV10-3; size: -; DNA: TGTGCCATCAGCCCCTCTAGCGGGAGGGGTACAGAGACCCAGTACTTC; CDR3: CAISPSSGRGTETQYF
D: -; J: TRBJ2-5; V: TRBV14; size: -; DNA: TGTGCCAGCAGCGGGGCCTTAAGAGAGACCCAGTACTTC; CDR3: CASSGALRETQYF
D: TRBD2; J: TRBJ2-3; V: TRBV5-1; size: -; DNA: TGCGCCAGCAGCTTTCTAGCGGGAGGGTTCACAGATACGCAGTATTTT; CDR3: CASSFLAGGFTDTQYF
D: TRBD1; J: TRBJ1-5; V: TRBV28; size: -; DNA: TGTGCCAGCAGACCAGGGACAGCGAATCAGCCCCAGCATTTT; CDR3: CASRPGTANQPQHF
D: TRBD2; J: TRBJ2-5; V: TRBV9; size: -; DNA: TGTGCCAGCAGCGTAGGGGGGCGGGGGGGCCGAACGCAAGAGACCCAGTACTTC; CDR3: CASSVGGRGGRTQETQYF